Listed here are 14 T cell receptor beta chains from one sample, sequenced in a study of spatial heterogeneity in lung cancer. Study results and limitations: Mutation counts in tumors were tracked by counts of expanded intratumoral alpha and beta TCRs.

The time point denotes: sample taken at primary tumor resection. Their antigens are not known. One entry per CDR3 protein results from TCRdb running MiXCR on the 5' RACE reads. This sample yields about 20,000 distinct CDR3 sequences, of which more than 15% are seen a single time; more than 30% belongs to the top ten. This sample comprised lung tumor tissue, obtained at surgery. The receptors originated from a female donor with early-stage non-small cell lung cancer.

The chain employs TRBV5-1 and TRBJ2-7; no firm D call. The CDR3 runs 14 residues. Trimming cost V 3 bases and J 5 bases, with 15 bases left between them. Germline V CDR1 and CDR2: SGHRS, YFSETQ. This CDR3 reads CASSYYGPAHEQYF. CDR3 coding DNA: TGCGCCAGCAGCTACTATGGGCCGGCCCACGAGCAGTACTTC. Full variable domain (missing parts from reference TRBV5-1 and TRBJ2-7): KAGVTQTPRYLIKTRGQQVTLSCSPISGHRSVSWYQQTPGQGLQFLFEYFSETQRNKGNFPGRFSGRQFSNSRSEMNVSTLELGDSALYLCASSYYGPAHEQYFGPGTRLTVT.

This clonotype has more than one count but fewer than ten. This chain joins TRBV5-1 and TRBJ2-1, with D possibly being TRBD2 (5 bases). Germline V CDR1 and CDR2: SGHRS, YFSETQ. The CDR3 totals 13 residues. Trimming removed 2 bases at V and 9 bases at J, with 12 bases between. CDR3 DNA sequence: TGCGCCAGCAGCTTAAGCGGCGGGTCTGAGCAGTTCTTC. Amino acid sequence: CASSLSGGSEQFF.

This clonotype appeared many times. This chain uses TRBV27 with TRBJ1-5; D remains ambiguous. This CDR3 comprises 13 residues. Germline V gene sequence: CDR1 MNHEY, CDR2 SMNVEV (reference sequence). V shed 2 bases and J shed 1 base, with 3 bases lying between them. CDR3 loop: CASSLGSNQPQHF. CDR3 nucleotide sequence: TGTGCCAGCAGTTTAGGCAGCAATCAGCCCCAGCATTTT.

Regarding this clonotype: At one end, the junction sequence differs from germline, possibly due to a read error. The J gene is TRBJ2-7, the V gene TRBV5-1, with a weak D call TRBD2 (5 bases). The germline gives CDR1 SGHRS, CDR2 YFSETQ. The CDR3 contains 14 residues. DNA of the CDR3: TGCGCCAGCAGCTCAAGTCCGACGGGGTACGGGCAGTACTTC. Its protein is CASSSSPTGYGQYF.

The J gene is TRBJ2-4, the V gene TRBV29-1, with TRBD2 matching 11 bases. With V trimmed by 6 bases and J by 14 bases, 15 bases remained unmatched. Germline CDR1 and CDR2: SQVTM and ANQGSEA. This CDR3 is built from 14 residues. The CDR3 region is CSVATGLAVMGEYF. The CDR3 DNA is TGCAGCGTAGCCACGGGACTAGCGGTTATGGGGGAGTACTTC.

This clonotype has at least ten counts. The gene calls are TRBV7-3 and TRBJ2-1; D not certain. Trimming cost V 5 bases and J 10 bases, with 12 bases left between them. The V gene's germline CDR1 is SGHTA and CDR2 FQGTGA. This CDR3 region has 12 residues. The DNA for the CDR3 is TGTGCCAGCAGCCACAGAGTAGGGGAGCAGTTCTTC. Translation gives CASSHRVGEQFF.

The rearrangement links TRBV20-1 to TRBJ2-7; 12 bases are shared with TRBD2. The germline gives CDR1 DFQATT, CDR2 SNEGSKA (reference sequence). This CDR3 comprises 11 residues. Trimming took 4 bases from V and 13 from J; bases not matched to a gene: 5. CDR3 residues: CSATRTSGVYF. DNA for the CDR3: TGCAGTGCTACACGGACTAGCGGGGTCTACTTC.

V gene TRBV29-1 combines with J gene TRBJ2-3; D gene uncertain. Trimming removed 6 bases from V and 6 bases from J, with 13 bases in between. Germline CDR1 SQVTM, CDR2 ANQGSEA. The CDR3 spans 12 residues. The CDR3 DNA sequence: TGCAGCGTAGGTTTTGACCCGGATACGCAGTATTTT. Translation gives CSVGFDPDTQYF.

This clonotype was picked up a small number of times. V usage is TRBV3-1 and J usage is TRBJ2-3; D is tentatively TRBD1 or TRBD2 (6 bases each). Germline loops: CDR1 LGHDT, CDR2 YNNKEL (reference sequence). The CDR3 runs to 17 residues. Between the trimmed V and J ends, which lost 1 base and 1 base, there was a span of 15 bases. DNA for the CDR3: TGTGCCAGCAGCCAAGGGGGGGCTGGGGCTCGCACAGATACGCAGTATTTT. This gives the protein CASSQGGAGARTDTQYF.

This clonotype was counted between two and nine times. The chain employs TRBV5-8 and TRBJ2-6; a possible D gene is TRBD1 (6 bases). Trimming stripped 2 bases from V and 0 bases from J, with 21 bases between. The CDR3 extends over 20 amino acids. Germline values: CDR1 SGHTS, CDR2 YDEGEE. The CDR3 DNA follows: TGTGCCAGCAGCTTCACATTCCGTCGACAGGTCCGCTCTGGGGCCAACGTCCTGACTTTC. Encoded protein: CASSFTFRRQVRSGANVLTF.

This clonotype has only a few counts. This chain joins TRBV21-1 and TRBJ2-7; no check of the table's D call, TRBD1, against the DNA was made. TRBV21-1 is classified as a pseudogene. The CDR3 is 20 amino acids. CDR3 loop: CASSTPRQGRVRLGSYEQYF. DNA for the CDR3: TGTGCCAGCAGCACGCCCCGACAGGGGAGAGTACGGCTAGGTTCCTACGAGCAGTACTTC.

This clonotype was recorded at least ten times. The J gene is TRBJ2-6, the V gene TRBV10-3; 7 bases agree with TRBD1. CDR1 is ENHRY, CDR2 SYGVKD, per germline. V was pared by 1 base and J by 0 bases, with 9 bases of the junction left unmatched. The CDR3 has 19 amino acids. The CDR3 region is CAISEFTGARDSGANVLTF. CDR3 sequence (DNA): TGTGCCATCAGTGAGTTTACAGGGGCAAGGGACTCTGGGGCCAACGTCCTGACTTTC.

The rearrangement links TRBV27 to TRBJ2-1, with TRBD1 matching over 11 bases. J gave up 6 bases and V 3 bases, and 4 bases lay outside the gene matches. This CDR3 region has 15 residues. The V gene's germline CDR1 is MNHEY and CDR2 SMNVEV (reference sequence). CDR3 bases: TGTGCCAGCAGTTTTTGGACAGGGGGCATCAATGAGCAGTTCTTC. This gives the protein CASSFWTGGINEQFF.

The rearrangement joins TRBV6-2 or TRBV6-3 to TRBJ2-1; 13 nucleotides agree with TRBD2. The germline V gene encodes CDR1 MNHEY and CDR2 SVGEGT. Unmatched junction bases numbered 10, after V lost 4 bases and J lost 4 bases. This CDR3 region has 18 residues. CDR3 nucleotide sequence: TGTGCCAGCAGTTCTGGACTAGCGGGAGTGAGGAGGTACAATGAGCAGTTCTTC. Its translation is CASSSGLAGVRRYNEQFF.